This is a list of T cell receptor beta chains from one sample in a study of T-cell reconstitution after alpha-beta-depleted transplantation in children. TCRdb analysed the PCR reads with MiXCR anew, one entry per CDR3 protein. The profile shows about 1,000,000 distinct CDR3 sequences, roughly 29% of them singletons. Sample: PBMCs, mostly from graft donor cells, taken 360 days after TCRalphabeta/CD19-depleted stem cell transplant. Receptors were obtained from a boy in the first two years of life who had a stem cell transplant for SCID, so the T cells may come from the graft donor. CDR3s include the opening cysteine and the closing phenylalanine or tryptophan. The order of the fields is J gene, V gene, clone size, D gene, CDR3 protein, CDR3 DNA. The D gene is left open where the match is weak. The listing skips clone size in some rows; elsewhere it reads once, few, many or a size class.

>TRBJ1-1|TRBV5-1|NA|NA
CASSSPVRGAGTEAFF
TGCGCCAGCAGCTCCCCCGTTAGGGGCGCGGGCACTGAAGCTTTCTTT
>TRBJ2-5|TRBV7-9|NA|NA
CASNPPGQETQYF
TGTGCCAGCAACCCCCCAGGGCAAGAGACCCAGTACTTC
>TRBJ2-2|TRBV5-8|NA|TRBD1
CASRNRRQGNTGELFF
TGTGCCAGCCGGAATAGGAGACAGGGGAACACCGGGGAGCTGTTTTTT
>TRBJ1-1|TRBV4-1|NA|NA
CASSQPDRLGEAFF
TGCGCCAGCAGCCAGCCCGACAGGTTAGGTGAAGCTTTCTTT
>TRBJ2-7|TRBV20-1|NA|NA
CSVLTPGLYEQYF
TGCAGTGTCCTGACTCCGGGACTCTACGAGCAGTACTTC
>TRBJ2-2|TRBV7-8|few|NA
CASSLRVGFSNTGELFF
TGTGCCAGCAGCCTAAGGGTGGGATTTTCGAACACCGGGGAGCTGTTTTTT
>TRBJ2-2|TRBV12-3/TRBV12-4|few|TRBD1
CASSPQTGTGGSGELFF
TGTGCCAGCAGTCCCCAGACCGGGACAGGGGGCAGCGGGGAGCTGTTTTTT
>TRBJ2-1|TRBV12-3/TRBV12-4|many|NA
CASSLGPHEQFF
TGTGCCAGCAGTTTAGGCCCCCATGAGCAGTTCTTC
>TRBJ2-7|TRBV10-3|few|NA
CAIGGWFFEQYF
TGTGCCATCGGAGGGTGGTTCTTTGAGCAGTACTTC
>TRBJ1-1|TRBV4-1|NA|TRBD1
CASSQVLRGTGKTEAFF
TGCGCCAGCAGCCAAGTATTACGCGGGACAGGAAAGACTGAAGCTTTCTTT
>TRBJ1-4|TRBV12-3/TRBV12-4|NA|TRBD1
CASSSWGVQGEKLFF
TGTGCCAGCAGTTCCTGGGGTGTACAGGGGGAAAAACTGTTTTTT
>TRBJ1-2|TRBV12-3/TRBV12-4|NA|NA
CASSFMHGYTF
TGTGCCAGCAGTTTTATGCATGGCTACACCTTC
>TRBJ1-4|TRBV4-2|NA|NA
CASSQDLEQGNEKLFF
TGTGCCAGCAGCCAAGATTTGGAACAGGGAAATGAAAAACTGTTTTTT
>TRBJ2-3|TRBV20-1|many|NA
CSATRDPSTDTQYF
TGCAGTGCCACCCGGGATCCGAGCACAGATACGCAGTATTTT
>TRBJ1-1|TRBV6-2/TRBV6-3|NA|TRBD1
CASSYFPGQRRLNTEAFF
TGTGCCAGCAGTTACTTTCCGGGACAGAGAAGGCTGAACACTGAAGCTTTCTTT
>TRBJ2-7|TRBV6-1|few|NA
CASSEAPSPYEQYF
TGTGCCAGCAGCGAAGCGCCCTCACCCTACGAGCAGTACTTC
>TRBJ2-7|TRBV16|few|NA
CASSLQGPGEQYF
TGTGCCAGCAGCCTACAGGGTCCGGGCGAGCAGTACTTC
>TRBJ2-1|TRBV5-1|few|NA
CASSWGPIYNEQFF
TGCGCCAGCAGCTGGGGACCGATCTACAATGAGCAGTTCTTC
>TRBJ2-1|TRBV7-8|few|TRBD2
CASSPPSGTTLRNNEQFF
TGTGCCAGCAGCCCCCCCTCCGGGACTACCCTTCGGAACAATGAGCAGTTCTTC
>TRBJ2-3|TRBV9|NA|TRBD2
CASSVGGTSGTQYF
TGTGCCAGCAGCGTAGGGGGGACTAGCGGCACGCAGTATTTT
>TRBJ2-7|TRBV6-6|few|NA
CASSYRDGDEQYF
TGTGCCAGCAGTTACCGGGACGGAGACGAGCAGTACTTC
>TRBJ1-1|TRBV28|NA|NA
CASSFTAGREAFF
TGTGCCAGCAGTTTTACCGCAGGTCGTGAAGCTTTCTTT
>TRBJ2-2|TRBV29-1|few|TRBD1
CSVPGGLTGELFF
TGCAGCGTTCCAGGGGGCCTTACCGGGGAGCTGTTTTTT
>TRBJ2-2|TRBV10-3|NA|TRBD2
CAISVLAGGQNTGELFF
TGTGCCATCAGCGTACTAGCGGGGGGACAGAACACCGGGGAGCTGTTTTTT
>TRBJ2-3|TRBV12-3/TRBV12-4|many|NA
CASSLARDTQYF
TGTGCCAGCAGTTTGGCGCGAGATACGCAGTATTTT
>TRBJ2-1|TRBV20-1|once|NA
CSARGQFLYNEQFF
TGCAGTGCTAGAGGACAGTTCCTTTACAATGAGCAGTTCTTC
>TRBJ2-7|TRBV20-1|NA|TRBD2
CSAPLAAGYEQYF
TGCAGTGCTCCACTAGCGGCAGGCTACGAGCAGTACTTC
>TRBJ2-2|TRBV6-5|few|TRBD1
CASSSDRGNTGELFF
TGTGCCAGCAGTTCCGACAGGGGCAACACCGGGGAGCTGTTTTTT
>TRBJ2-1|TRBV5-5|NA|TRBD2
CASSLAWGGRREDNEQFF
TGTGCCAGCAGCTTGGCCTGGGGGGGTCGCAGGGAAGACAATGAGCAGTTCTTC
>TRBJ2-7|TRBV11-2|many|NA
CASSTLRLSGLSSYEQYF
TGTGCCAGCAGTACATTACGTCTCTCAGGCCTATCGTCCTACGAGCAGTACTTC